This TCR beta chain was found in a study of control samples from healthy donors and cancer patients. TCRdb keeps only in-frame clones here, not all; method: immunoSEQ multiplex PCR. The table has under 75,000 clones, around nine tenths seen once; the top ten hold 1.2%. The V gene lost 7 bases and the J gene lost 3 bases, with 13 bases spanning the gap. CDR1 and CDR2 from the germline V gene are SNHLY and FYNNEI. This CDR3 is 14 amino acids long. Sample: PBMCs. This TCR was sampled from a woman in her 50s with colorectal cancer. This chain joins TRBV2 and TRBJ1-5; perhaps TRBD1 as D (5 bases). The CDR3: CASTGGSTNQPQHF. CDR3 DNA sequence: TGTGCCAGCACTGGGGGGTCGACCAATCAGCCCCAGCATTTT.